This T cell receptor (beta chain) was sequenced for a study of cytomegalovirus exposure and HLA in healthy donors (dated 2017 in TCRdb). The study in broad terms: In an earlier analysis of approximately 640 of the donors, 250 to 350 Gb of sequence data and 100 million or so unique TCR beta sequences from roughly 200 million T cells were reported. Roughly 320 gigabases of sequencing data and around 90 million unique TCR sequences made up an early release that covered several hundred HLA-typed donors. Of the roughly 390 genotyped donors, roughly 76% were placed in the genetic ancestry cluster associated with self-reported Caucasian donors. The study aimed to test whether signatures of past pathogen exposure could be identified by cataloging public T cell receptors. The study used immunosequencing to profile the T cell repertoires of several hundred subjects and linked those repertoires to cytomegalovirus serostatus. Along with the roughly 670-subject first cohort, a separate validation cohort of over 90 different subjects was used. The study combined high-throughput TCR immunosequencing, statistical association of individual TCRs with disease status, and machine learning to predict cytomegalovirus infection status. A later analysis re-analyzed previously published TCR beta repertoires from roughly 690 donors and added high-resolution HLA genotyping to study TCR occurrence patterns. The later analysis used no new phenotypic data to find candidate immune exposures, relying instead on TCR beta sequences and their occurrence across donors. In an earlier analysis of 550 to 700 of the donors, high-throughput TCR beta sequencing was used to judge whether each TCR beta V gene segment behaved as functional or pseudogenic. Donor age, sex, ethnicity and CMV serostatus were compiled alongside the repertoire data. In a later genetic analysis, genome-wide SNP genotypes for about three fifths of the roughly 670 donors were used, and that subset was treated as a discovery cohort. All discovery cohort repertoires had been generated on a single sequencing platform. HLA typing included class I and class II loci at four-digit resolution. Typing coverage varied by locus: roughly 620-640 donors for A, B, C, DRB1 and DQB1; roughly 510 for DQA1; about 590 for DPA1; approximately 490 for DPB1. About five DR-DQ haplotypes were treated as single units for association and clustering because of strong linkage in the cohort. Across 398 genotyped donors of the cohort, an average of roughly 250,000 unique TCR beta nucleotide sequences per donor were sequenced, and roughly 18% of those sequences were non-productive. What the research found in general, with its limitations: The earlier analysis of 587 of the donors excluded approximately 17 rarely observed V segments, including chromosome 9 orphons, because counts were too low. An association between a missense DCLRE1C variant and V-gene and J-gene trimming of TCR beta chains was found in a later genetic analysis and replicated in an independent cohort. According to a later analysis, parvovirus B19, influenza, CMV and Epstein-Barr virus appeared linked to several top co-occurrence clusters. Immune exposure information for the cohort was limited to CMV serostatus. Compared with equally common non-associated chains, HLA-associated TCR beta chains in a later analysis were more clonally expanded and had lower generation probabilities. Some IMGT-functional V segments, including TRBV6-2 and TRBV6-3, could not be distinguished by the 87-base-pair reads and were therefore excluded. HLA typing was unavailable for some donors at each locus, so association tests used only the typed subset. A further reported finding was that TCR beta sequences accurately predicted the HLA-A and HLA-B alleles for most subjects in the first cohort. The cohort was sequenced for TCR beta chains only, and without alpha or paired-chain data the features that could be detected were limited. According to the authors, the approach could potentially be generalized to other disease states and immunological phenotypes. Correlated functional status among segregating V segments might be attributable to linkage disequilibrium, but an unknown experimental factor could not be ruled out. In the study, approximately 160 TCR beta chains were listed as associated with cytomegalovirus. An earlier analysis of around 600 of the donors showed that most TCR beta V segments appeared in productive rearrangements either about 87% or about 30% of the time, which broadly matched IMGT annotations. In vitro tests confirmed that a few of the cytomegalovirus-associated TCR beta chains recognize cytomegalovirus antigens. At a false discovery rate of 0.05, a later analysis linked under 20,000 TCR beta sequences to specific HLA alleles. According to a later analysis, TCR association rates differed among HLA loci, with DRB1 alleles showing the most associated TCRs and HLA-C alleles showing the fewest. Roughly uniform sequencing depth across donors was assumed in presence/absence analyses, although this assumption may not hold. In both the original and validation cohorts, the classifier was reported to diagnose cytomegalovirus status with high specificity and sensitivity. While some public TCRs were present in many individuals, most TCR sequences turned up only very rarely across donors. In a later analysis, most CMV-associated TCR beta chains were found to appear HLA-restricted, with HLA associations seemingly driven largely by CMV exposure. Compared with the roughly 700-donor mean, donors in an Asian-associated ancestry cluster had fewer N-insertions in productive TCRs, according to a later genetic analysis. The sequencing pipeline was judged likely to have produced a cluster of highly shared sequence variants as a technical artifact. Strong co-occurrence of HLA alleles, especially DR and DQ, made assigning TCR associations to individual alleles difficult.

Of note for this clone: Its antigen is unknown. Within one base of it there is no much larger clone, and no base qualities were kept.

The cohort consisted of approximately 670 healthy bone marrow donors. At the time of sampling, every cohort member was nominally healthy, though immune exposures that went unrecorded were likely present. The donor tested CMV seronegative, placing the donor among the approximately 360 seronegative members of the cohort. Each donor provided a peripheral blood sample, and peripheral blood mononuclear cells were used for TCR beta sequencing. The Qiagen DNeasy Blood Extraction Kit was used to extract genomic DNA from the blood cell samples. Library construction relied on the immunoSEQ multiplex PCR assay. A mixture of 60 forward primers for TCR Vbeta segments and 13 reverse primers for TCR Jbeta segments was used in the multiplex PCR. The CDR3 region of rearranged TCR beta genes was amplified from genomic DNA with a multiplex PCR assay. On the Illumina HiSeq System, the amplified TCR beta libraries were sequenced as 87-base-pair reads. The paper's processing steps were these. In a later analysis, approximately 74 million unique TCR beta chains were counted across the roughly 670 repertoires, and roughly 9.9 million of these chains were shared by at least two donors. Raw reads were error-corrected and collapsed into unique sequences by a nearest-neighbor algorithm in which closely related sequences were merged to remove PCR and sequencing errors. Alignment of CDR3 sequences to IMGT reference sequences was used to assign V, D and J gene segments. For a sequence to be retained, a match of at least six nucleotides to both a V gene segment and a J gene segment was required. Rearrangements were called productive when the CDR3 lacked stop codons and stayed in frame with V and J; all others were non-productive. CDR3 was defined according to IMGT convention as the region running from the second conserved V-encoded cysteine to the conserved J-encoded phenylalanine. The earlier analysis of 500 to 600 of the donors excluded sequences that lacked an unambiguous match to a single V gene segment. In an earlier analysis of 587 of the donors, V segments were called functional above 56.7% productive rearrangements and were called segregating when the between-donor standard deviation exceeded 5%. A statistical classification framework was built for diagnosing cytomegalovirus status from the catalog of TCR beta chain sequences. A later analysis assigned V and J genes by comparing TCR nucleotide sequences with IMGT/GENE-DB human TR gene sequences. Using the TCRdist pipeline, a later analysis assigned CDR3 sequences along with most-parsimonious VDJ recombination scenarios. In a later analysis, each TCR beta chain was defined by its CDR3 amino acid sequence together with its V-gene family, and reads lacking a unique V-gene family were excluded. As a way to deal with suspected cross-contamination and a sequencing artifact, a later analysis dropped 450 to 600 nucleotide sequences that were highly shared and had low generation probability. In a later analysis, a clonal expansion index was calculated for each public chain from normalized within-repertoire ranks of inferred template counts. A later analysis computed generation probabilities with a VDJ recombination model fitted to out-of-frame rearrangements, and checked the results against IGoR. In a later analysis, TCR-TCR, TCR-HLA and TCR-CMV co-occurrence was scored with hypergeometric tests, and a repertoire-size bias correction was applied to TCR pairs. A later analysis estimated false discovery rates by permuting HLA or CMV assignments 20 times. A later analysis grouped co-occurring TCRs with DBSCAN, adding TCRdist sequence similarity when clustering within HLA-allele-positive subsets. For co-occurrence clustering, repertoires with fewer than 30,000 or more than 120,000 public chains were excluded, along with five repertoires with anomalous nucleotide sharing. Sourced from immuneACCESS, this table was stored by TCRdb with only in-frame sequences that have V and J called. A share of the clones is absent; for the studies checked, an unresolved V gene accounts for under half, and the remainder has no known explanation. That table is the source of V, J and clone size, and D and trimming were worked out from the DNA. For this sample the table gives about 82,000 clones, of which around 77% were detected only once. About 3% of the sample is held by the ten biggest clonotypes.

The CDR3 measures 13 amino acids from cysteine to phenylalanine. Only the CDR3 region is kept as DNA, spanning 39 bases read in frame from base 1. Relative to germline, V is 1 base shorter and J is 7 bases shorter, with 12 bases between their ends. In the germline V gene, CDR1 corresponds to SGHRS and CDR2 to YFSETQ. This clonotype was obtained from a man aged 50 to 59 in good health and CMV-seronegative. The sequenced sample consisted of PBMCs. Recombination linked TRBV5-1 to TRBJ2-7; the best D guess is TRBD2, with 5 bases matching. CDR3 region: CASSLFSRGEQYF. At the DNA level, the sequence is TGCGCCAGCAGCTTGTTTTCGCGCGGGGAGCAGTACTTC.